These 3 T cell receptor beta chains were all obtained from the same sample, sequenced in a study of T cell responses to AZD1222 COVID-19 vaccine. The assay was immunoSEQ multiplex PCR, and TCRdb's table has in-frame clones only and misses some. The sample holds 150,000 to 200,000 clones, roughly 92% seen once. Material: peripheral blood, obtained on day 0 of AZD1222 vaccination. Receptors originate from an adult in good health.

The chain is built from TRBV19 and TRBJ2-3; D possibly uses TRBD1 or TRBD2 (5 bases each). The CDR3 runs 15 residues. Looked up from germline, CDR1 is LNHDA and CDR2 is SQIVND (reference sequence). V dropped 3 bases and J dropped 4 bases, with 14 bases sitting between them. The CDR3 DNA is TGTGCCAGTAGTATTGGAGAGGGGCTGCCAGATACGCAGTATTTT. It encodes CASSIGEGLPDTQYF.

The CDR3 sequence is CASGGEPTNEKLFF. Here the CDR3 DNA reads TGTGCCAGCGGAGGGGAACCCACTAATGAAAAACTGTTTTTT. The chain is built from TRBV9 and TRBJ1-4, with D possibly TRBD1 on 5 matching bases. CDR1 is SGDLS and CDR2 is YYNGEE in the germline V gene. V was shortened by 7 bases and J by 2 bases, with 12 bases between the two germline ends. This CDR3 spans 14 amino acids.

J is TRBJ2-2 and V is TRBV5-1; the match to TRBD2 covers 13 bases. Germline CDR1 is SGHRS and CDR2 is YFSETQ. The CDR3 covers 15 residues. With V trimmed by 4 bases and J by 5 bases, 2 bases remained unmatched. The CDR3, as DNA: TGCGCCAGCAGCCTGGGACTAGCGGGGACCGGGGAGCTGTTTTTT. Protein sequence: CASSLGLAGTGELFF.